This is a list of T cell receptor beta chains from one sample in a study of T-cell memory formation after mild COVID-19. TCRdb re-analysed the 5' RACE reads in MiXCR, keeping a single row per CDR3 protein. The data hold about 470,000 distinct CDR3 sequences, with around 25% observed a single time. The sequenced material came from PBMCs or a T cell subset sorted from them (not recorded which). The receptor set was obtained from an adult woman who had mild COVID-19 (a few samples of this study predate the infection). Cell type and time point are not known. Both conserved end residues are part of each CDR3. D genes are given only for firm matches. Expanded clones are given a class, and other clones once, few, many or no size at all.

d_call j_call v_call clone_size cdr3_nt cdr3_aa
. TRBJ2-2 TRBV29-1 few TGCAGCGTCCTTGGACAGCCCGGGGAGCTGTTTTTT CSVLGQPGELFF
. TRBJ1-2 TRBV10-3 once TGTGCCATCAGTGAAGGCCAGGGGCACTATGGCTACACCTTC CAISEGQGHYGYTF
. TRBJ1-2 TRBV6-2/TRBV6-3 . TGTGCCAGCAGTTACCGCCAGGGAGTAGAAGGCTACACCTTC CASSYRQGVEGYTF
. TRBJ1-1 TRBV30 . TGTGCCTGGGACCGGGCTACGAACACTGAAGCTTTCTTT CAWDRATNTEAFF
TRBD2 TRBJ2-1 TRBV7-9 few TGTGCCAGCAGCACAACCCCCGGGACTAGCAGATACAATGAGCAGTTCTTC CASSTTPGTSRYNEQFF
. TRBJ2-4 TRBV25-1 . TGTGCCAGCAGTGGTACAGGTAGGGAAAGGGCCAAAAACATTCAGTACTTC CASSGTGRERAKNIQYF
TRBD1 TRBJ1-1 TRBV20-1 . TGCAGTGCTAGAGATCCTGCCCAACACAGGGGCTCTGAAGCTTTCTTT CSARDPAQHRGSEAFF
TRBD1 TRBJ1-5 TRBV12-3/TRBV12-4 . TGTGCCAGCACCTATGGGACAGGGGGACAGCCCCAGCATTTT CASTYGTGGQPQHF
. TRBJ2-3 TRBV12-3/TRBV12-4 . TGTGCCAGCGTTTTAACCCCCCTTTTGCAGCGGGGCACAGATACGCAGTATTTT CASVLTPLLQRGTDTQYF
TRBD1 TRBJ1-2 TRBV7-2 . TGTGCCAGCAGCCGACAGGGGACGTCGGAGGGCTACACCTTC CASSRQGTSEGYTF
. TRBJ2-6 TRBV6-5 once TGTGCCAGCACACGACAGGTCTCTGGGGCCAACGTCCTGACTTTC CASTRQVSGANVLTF
TRBD1 TRBJ2-7 TRBV2 few TGTGCCAGCAGTGAAAGGACAGGGGGCGACGAGCAGTACTTC CASSERTGGDEQYF
. TRBJ1-2 TRBV11-3 many TGTGCCAGCAGTTATACTTGGGAAGTCTACTTC CASSYTWEVYF
. TRBJ2-1 TRBV27 few TGTGCCAGCAGTTTTGGACTCAGCTCCTACAATGAGCAGTTCTTC CASSFGLSSYNEQFF
TRBD2 TRBJ2-7 TRBV7-2 few TGTGCCAGCAGCTCGTTAGCGGGAAGATACGAGCAGTACTTC CASSSLAGRYEQYF
TRBD1 TRBJ1-1 TRBV14 few TGTGCCAGCAGCCGAGAAAGAGCACAGGGGGCAATCACTGAAGCTTTCTTT CASSRERAQGAITEAFF
. TRBJ2-7 TRBV2 few TGTGCCAGCAGTGAAGAGAACGAGCAGTACTTC CASSEENEQYF